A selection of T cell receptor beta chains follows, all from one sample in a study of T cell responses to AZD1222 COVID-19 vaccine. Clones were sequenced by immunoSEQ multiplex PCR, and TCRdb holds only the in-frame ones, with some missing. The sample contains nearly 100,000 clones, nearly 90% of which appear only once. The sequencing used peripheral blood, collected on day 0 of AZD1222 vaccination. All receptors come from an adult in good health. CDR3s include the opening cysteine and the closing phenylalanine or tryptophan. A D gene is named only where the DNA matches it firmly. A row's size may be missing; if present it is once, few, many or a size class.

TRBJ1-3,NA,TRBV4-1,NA,TGCGCCAGCAGCCAGATTCAGGGAACCCCCATATATTTT,CASSQIQGTPIYF
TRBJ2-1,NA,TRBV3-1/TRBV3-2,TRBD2,TGTGCCAGCAGCCAAGGGCGGACTAGCGGGGGTGAGCAGTTCTTC,CASSQGRTSGGEQFF
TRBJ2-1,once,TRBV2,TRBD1,TGTGCCAGCAGTGGACAGGGGACCGCCTACAATGAGCAGTTCTTC,CASSGQGTAYNEQFF
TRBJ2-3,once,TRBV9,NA,TGTGCCAGCAGCGAGGGACCTTACGACCCGCAGTATTTT,CASSEGPYDPQYF
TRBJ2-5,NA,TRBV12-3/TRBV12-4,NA,TGTGCCAGCAGCCAGACTAGATGGGAGACCCAGTACTTC,CASSQTRWETQYF
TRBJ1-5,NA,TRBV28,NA,TGTGCCAGCAGTTCCCCGGGATACCCGAATCAGCCCCAGCATTTT,CASSSPGYPNQPQHF
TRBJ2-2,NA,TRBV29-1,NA,TGCAGCGTTGCGCAAGCCAACACCGGGGAGCTGTTTTTT,CSVAQANTGELFF
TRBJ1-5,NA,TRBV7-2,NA,TGTGCCAGCAGCCCCGACCCAAATCAGCCCCAGCATTTT,CASSPDPNQPQHF
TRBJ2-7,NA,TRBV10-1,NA,TGCGCCAGCTCCCCGGGGGTCGGGGGCGAGCAGTACTTC,CASSPGVGGEQYF
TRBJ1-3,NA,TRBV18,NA,TGTGCCAGCTCACCACCGCCAGGGAGTGGAAACACCATATATTTT,CASSPPPGSGNTIYF
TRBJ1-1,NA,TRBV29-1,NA,TGCAGCGTGGAATCTGGGTTTACTGAAGCTTTCTTT,CSVESGFTEAFF
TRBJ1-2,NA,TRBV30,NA,TGTGCCAGGGACACCTACTATGGCTACACCTTC,CARDTYYGYTF
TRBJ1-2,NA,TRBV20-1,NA,TGCAGTGCTAGAGCAGGTGGCTACACCTTC,CSARAGGYTF
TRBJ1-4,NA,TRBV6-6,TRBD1,TGTGCCAGCACGGGACAGGGAAAGGAACGGGAAAAACTGTTTTTT,CASTGQGKEREKLFF
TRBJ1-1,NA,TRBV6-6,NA,TGTGCCAGCAGTTACGTAAGGGGAAAGAACACTGAAGCTTTCTTT,CASSYVRGKNTEAFF
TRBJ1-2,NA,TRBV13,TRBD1,TGTGCCAGCAGCTTAAGGGACAGGGGTTTCCACTATGGCTACACCTTC,CASSLRDRGFHYGYTF
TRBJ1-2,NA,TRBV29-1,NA,TGCAGCGGTCGTCGTGGGGACTACGGCTACACCTTC,CSGRRGDYGYTF
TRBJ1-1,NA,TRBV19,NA,TGTGCCAGTATTAGCCTTGAGGGCAGGGGATCAAAAATGGAAGCTTTCTTT,CASISLEGRGSKMEAFF
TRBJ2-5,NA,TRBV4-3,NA,TGCGCCAGCAGCCAGGGGGTGCAAGGGCAAGAGACCCAGTACTTC,CASSQGVQGQETQYF
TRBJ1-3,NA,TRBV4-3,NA,TGCGCCAGCAGCCAAGATACGGGCAGGACCACCATATATTTT,CASSQDTGRTTIYF
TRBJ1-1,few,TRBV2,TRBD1,TGTGCCAGCAACAGACAGGGGTCCTGGACTGAAGCTTTCTTT,CASNRQGSWTEAFF
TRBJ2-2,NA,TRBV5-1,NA,TGCGCCAGCAGCCTCCGGGAGCTGTTTTTT,CASSLRELFF
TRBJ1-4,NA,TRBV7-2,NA,TGTGCCAGCAGCTTCGGGACACCGTTTGAAAAACTGTTTTTT,CASSFGTPFEKLFF
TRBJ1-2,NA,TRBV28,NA,TGTGCCAGCAGTTTTTCCCTCTCCTATGGCTACACCTTC,CASSFSLSYGYTF
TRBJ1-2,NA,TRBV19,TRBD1,TGTGCCAGTAGTACACACCGGGACAGGGATGGCTACACCTTC,CASSTHRDRDGYTF
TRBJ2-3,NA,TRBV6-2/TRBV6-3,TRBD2,TGTGCCAGCAGTTTCTTTAGCGGGGGGTTGTATTTT,CASSFFSGGLYF
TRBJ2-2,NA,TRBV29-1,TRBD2,TGCAGCGTTCGTCAGCGGGGGGCCACCGGGGAGCTGTTTTTT,CSVRQRGATGELFF
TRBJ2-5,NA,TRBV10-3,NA,TGTGCCACCGAGAGCGGTCCGGGGACCCAGTACTTC,CATESGPGTQYF
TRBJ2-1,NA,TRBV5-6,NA,TGTGCCAGCAGCTTTAGGGCGGCACCCTACAATGAGCAGTTCTTC,CASSFRAAPYNEQFF
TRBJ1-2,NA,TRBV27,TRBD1,TGTGCCAGCAGTTACAGGGGGCGCAGCTATGGCTACACCTTC,CASSYRGRSYGYTF
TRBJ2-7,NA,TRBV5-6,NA,TGTGCCAGCAGCTCGGGACCCGGGGGCTACGAGCAGTACTTC,CASSSGPGGYEQYF
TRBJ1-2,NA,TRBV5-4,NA,TGTGCCAGCAGCTTGAACCCGGGATCCTATGGCTACACCTTC,CASSLNPGSYGYTF
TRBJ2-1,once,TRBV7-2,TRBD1,TGTGCCAGCAGCTCCCTGCGGCAGGGGGCCGCTGAGCAGTTCTTC,CASSSLRQGAAEQFF
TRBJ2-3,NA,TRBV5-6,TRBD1,TGTGCCAGCAGCTCTCTTGACAGGGGCTATACGCAGTATTTT,CASSSLDRGYTQYF
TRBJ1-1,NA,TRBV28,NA,TGTGCCAGCAGTTTATATCTCAGGGCCCTGAACACTGAAGCTTTCTTT,CASSLYLRALNTEAFF
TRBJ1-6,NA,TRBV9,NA,TGTGCCAGCAGCCCCGCCGGGACCGGCAATTCACCCCTCCACTTT,CASSPAGTGNSPLHF
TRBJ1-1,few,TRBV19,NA,TGTGCCAGTAGTTCGGAATACACTGAAGCTTTCTTT,CASSSEYTEAFF
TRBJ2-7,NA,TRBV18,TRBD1,TGTGCCAGCTCATCGACAGGGGTGAACGAGCAGTACTTC,CASSSTGVNEQYF
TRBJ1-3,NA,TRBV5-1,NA,TGCGCCAGCAGCTTGGATCTCTACTCTGGAAACACCATATATTTT,CASSLDLYSGNTIYF
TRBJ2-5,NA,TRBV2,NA,TGTGCCAGCAGTGATAGGGCTAGCTCCCAAGAGACCCAGTACTTC,CASSDRASSQETQYF
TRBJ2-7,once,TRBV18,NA,TGTGCCAGCTCACCAAATACAGGGCGGGAGCAGTACTTC,CASSPNTGREQYF
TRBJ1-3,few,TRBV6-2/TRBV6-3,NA,TGTGCCAGCAGTTACCTTGGAACAGACTCTGGAAACACCATATATTTT,CASSYLGTDSGNTIYF
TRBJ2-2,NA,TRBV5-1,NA,TGCGCCAGCAGGCCCCTCAGCGCGAACACCGGGGAGCTGTTTTTT,CASRPLSANTGELFF
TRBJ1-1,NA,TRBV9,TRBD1,TGTGCCAGCAGCCTGGGGACAGGGAGGACTGAAGCTTTCTTT,CASSLGTGRTEAFF
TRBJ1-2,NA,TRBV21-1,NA,TGTGCCAGCAGCAAAGTCCCTGGACCTAACTATGGCTACACCTTC,CASSKVPGPNYGYTF
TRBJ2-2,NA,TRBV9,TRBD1,TGTGCCAGCAGCGGCCAGGAAGGGGGCCCCGGGGAGCTGTTTTTT,CASSGQEGGPGELFF
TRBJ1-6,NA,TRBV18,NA,TGTGCCAGCTCACCAAGGCAGCAAGATAATTCACCCCTCCACTTT,CASSPRQQDNSPLHF
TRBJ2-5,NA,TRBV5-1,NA,TGCGCCAGCAGCTTGGTACTGCAAGAGACCCAGTACTTC,CASSLVLQETQYF
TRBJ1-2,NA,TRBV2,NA,TGTGCCAGCAGGACAGTTAACTATGGCTACACCTTC,CASRTVNYGYTF
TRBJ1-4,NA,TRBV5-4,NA,TGTGCCAGCAGCTTGCTCACGGGTGCTAATGAAAAACTGTTTTTT,CASSLLTGANEKLFF
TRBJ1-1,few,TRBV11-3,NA,TGTGCCAGCAGCTTAGTTTCAGGCACTGAAGCTTTCTTT,CASSLVSGTEAFF
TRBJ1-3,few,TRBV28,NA,TGTGCCAGCAGTTTGCAAGGGGGGACTGGAAACACCATATATTTT,CASSLQGGTGNTIYF
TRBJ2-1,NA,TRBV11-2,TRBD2,TGTGCCAGCAGCCCCCAGCGGGGGGGGTACAATGAGCAGTTCTTC,CASSPQRGGYNEQFF